Below, 5 T cell receptor beta chains from the same sample are listed, as sequenced in a study of cytomegalovirus exposure and HLA in healthy donors. Measured with immunoSEQ multiplex PCR; TCRdb has only the in-frame clones, and not every one. This table has over 150,000 clones, roughly 88% appearing once. Sequenced sample: PBMCs. These receptors were collected from a woman aged 25 to 39 in good health and CMV-seropositive.

This rearrangement joins TRBV5-1 to TRBJ1-2; 7 bases map to TRBD1. Germline CDR1 and CDR2: SGHRS and YFSETQ. J gave up 6 bases and V 1 base, and 6 bases lay outside the gene matches. The CDR3 has 14 residues. CDR3: CASSLRQGTHGYTF. Written as DNA, the CDR3 is TGCGCCAGCAGCTTGCGACAGGGTACCCATGGCTACACCTTC.

The chain has TRBV7-9 and TRBJ2-7, with TRBD1 matching over 7 bases. The trim removed 1 base at V and 2 bases at J, leaving 8 bases unmatched. Per the germline V gene, CDR1 is SEHNR and CDR2 is FQNEAQ (reference sequence). The CDR3 contains 16 residues. CDR3 bases: TGTGCCAGCAGCTTAGGGGACAGTCGGGATCCCTACGAGCAGTACTTC. This translates into CASSLGDSRDPYEQYF.

The gene calls are TRBV5-1 and TRBJ1-5, with a tentative D call TRBD1 (6 bases). The germline V gene encodes CDR1 SGHRS and CDR2 YFSETQ. V was pared by 0 bases and J by 5 bases, with 9 bases between. There are 14 residues in the CDR3. CDR3 in DNA: TGCGCCAGCAGCTTGGGGGCAGGGGATCAGCCCCAGCATTTT. Its protein is CASSLGAGDQPQHF.

V gene TRBV10-3 combines with J gene TRBJ1-1; 9 bases fit TRBD1. Trimming at V came to 2 bases and at J to 8 bases, leaving 12 bases not matched to a gene. Germline CDR1 ENHRY, CDR2 SYGVKD. There are 16 residues in the CDR3. The CDR3, as DNA: TGTGCCATCAGTGAGGTACCCCGACAGGGGGTCTTCGAAGCTTTCTTT. Translating gives CAISEVPRQGVFEAFF.

This clone has just a few counts. The V gene is TRBV15, the J gene TRBJ2-1, with TRBD2 identical over 8 bases. The V segment lost 5 bases and the J segment 6 bases; nucleotides outside the gene matches: 3. The CDR3 totals 13 residues. Germline CDR1 is LNHNV and CDR2 is YYDKDF (reference sequence). The CDR3 bases are TGTGCCACCAGCGTCGGACTAGCCAATGAGCAGTTCTTC. It translates to CATSVGLANEQFF. Full variable domain (rest looked up from reference TRBV15 and TRBJ2-1): DAMVIQNPRYQVTQFGKPVTLSCSQTLNHNVMYWYQQKSSQAPKLLFHYYDKDFNNEADTPDNFQSRRPNTSFCFLDIRSPGLGDTAMYLCATSVGLANEQFFGPGTRLTVL.